The rows below give T cell receptor beta chains drawn from one sample of a study of shared clonotypes between healthy human individuals. The table came from immunoSEQ multiplex PCR; TCRdb's copy has only in-frame clones and leaves some out. The sample lists over a million clones; approximately 98.5% were seen once. The source material was naive CD4+ T cells sorted from blood. The receptors were gathered from a man aged 25-45 years in good health. CDR3s include the opening cysteine and the closing phenylalanine or tryptophan. Fields, in order: V gene, clone size, J gene, D gene, CDR3 DNA, CDR3 protein. The D gene is left open where the match is weak. The size field is filled for only some rows; it gives once, few, many or a size class.

TRBV15,.,TRBJ2-7,TRBD2,TGTGCCACCAGCAGAGGACTAGCGGAATACGAGCAGTACTTC,CATSRGLAEYEQYF
TRBV5-1,.,TRBJ2-6,.,TGCGCCAGCAGCCCATCCTCGGGGGTCAGCGCCAACGTCCTGACTTTC,CASSPSSGVSANVLTF
TRBV7-3,.,TRBJ1-5,.,TGTGCCAGCAGCTTGGGCGCTAATCAGCCCCAGCATTTT,CASSLGANQPQHF
TRBV5-1,.,TRBJ2-5,.,TGCGCCAGCAGCTTGATGGTGGAACAAGAGACCCAGTACTTC,CASSLMVEQETQYF
TRBV5-4,.,TRBJ2-1,TRBD2,TGTGCCAGCAGCTTGGGTCCTAGCGGGGACAATGAGCAGTTCTTC,CASSLGPSGDNEQFF
TRBV6-1,.,TRBJ2-3,.,TGTGCCAGCAGCCTCTCGAATACGCAGTATTTT,CASSLSNTQYF
TRBV19,.,TRBJ1-2,.,TGTGCCAGTAGTAAATCCGGGACATGCACCTTC,CASSKSGTCTF
TRBV21-1,.,TRBJ1-3,.,TGTGCCAGCAGGTCCGTCCTACAACACGCACGAAACACCATATATTTT,CASRSVLQHARNTIYF
TRBV28,.,TRBJ2-5,.,TGTGCCAGCAGTTTCACGGGGCCCCAGTACTTC,CASSFTGPQYF
TRBV28,.,TRBJ2-7,TRBD2,TGTGCCAGCAGCGGGACTAGTAAGTACGAGCAGTACTTC,CASSGTSKYEQYF
TRBV5-1,.,TRBJ2-1,TRBD1,TGCGCCAGCCAAGGGACAGGGCTAGGGGAGCAGTTCTTC,CASQGTGLGEQFF
TRBV7-6,.,TRBJ1-5,.,TGTGCCAGCAGCCTCGGGGGAGCCCTCTCCAGTGATCAGCCCCAGCATTTT,CASSLGGALSSDQPQHF
TRBV27,.,TRBJ1-4,.,TGTGCCAGCAGTTCTATGCTGGGGACCCTCCGGGAAAAACTGTTTTTT,CASSSMLGTLREKLFF
TRBV2,.,TRBJ1-1,.,TGTGCCAGCAATTACATAGGGGGGAACACTGAAGCTTTCTTT,CASNYIGGNTEAFF
TRBV7-3,.,TRBJ2-7,TRBD1,TGTGCCAGCAGTTATGGGGGACAGGGATCTCACGAGCAGTACTTC,CASSYGGQGSHEQYF
TRBV15,.,TRBJ2-1,TRBD1,TGTGCCACCAGCGACCGGGACAGGGATGGAAATGAGCAGTTCTTC,CATSDRDRDGNEQFF
TRBV7-6,once,TRBJ2-3,TRBD2,TGTGCCAGCAGCTTAGCCGGGGCGGGGCTAGCGGCAGATACGCAGTATTTT,CASSLAGAGLAADTQYF
TRBV7-9,.,TRBJ1-1,TRBD1,TGTGCCAGCAGCCCACGCGCAGGGGGGGCCCTGAACACTGAAGCTTTCTTT,CASSPRAGGALNTEAFF
TRBV5-4,.,TRBJ2-3,TRBD2,TGTGCCAGCAGCTTGGACGGGACTAGCCGAGTTACGCAGTATTTT,CASSLDGTSRVTQYF
TRBV5-1,.,TRBJ2-1,TRBD1,TGCGCCAGCAGCGCGAAGACGCCCTTCAGTTCCGGGACAGGGAAGGTAGGTGAGCAGTTCTTC,CASSAKTPFSSGTGKVGEQFF
TRBV5-1,.,TRBJ2-7,.,TGCGCCAGCGGTAAACAGCCCTTCTCCTACGAGCAGTACTTC,CASGKQPFSYEQYF
TRBV11-3,.,TRBJ2-7,.,TGTGCCAGCAGCTTAGAGGGCGGGATTGGAGAGCAGTACTTC,CASSLEGGIGEQYF
TRBV11-2,once,TRBJ2-1,TRBD2,TGTGCCAGCACCGTTCGGTCGGGAGGAAATGAGCAGTTCTTC,CASTVRSGGNEQFF
TRBV5-1,.,TRBJ2-3,.,TGCGCCAGCAGCCTAGGACGCACAGATACGCAGTATTTT,CASSLGRTDTQYF
TRBV5-5,.,TRBJ2-3,TRBD1,TGTGCCAGCAGCTTCCCGACAGGGGGTGGCACAGATACGCAGTATTTT,CASSFPTGGGTDTQYF
TRBV16,.,TRBJ1-2,.,TGTGCCAGCAGCCAATCGTGGGGCGCGGACTATGGCTACACCTTC,CASSQSWGADYGYTF
TRBV6-1,.,TRBJ1-3,TRBD1,TGTGCCAGCAGTGCCGGGACAGTTTACTCTGGAAACACCATATATTTT,CASSAGTVYSGNTIYF
TRBV11-3,.,TRBJ1-1,.,TGTGCCAGCAGCGAAGATATGAACACTGAAGCTTTCTTT,CASSEDMNTEAFF
TRBV13,.,TRBJ1-2,.,TGTGCCAGCAGCTTTGGTCATAGACGCGCCGGGACGAGAGCCTATGGCTACACCTTC,CASSFGHRRAGTRAYGYTF
TRBV11-3,.,TRBJ2-2,.,TGTGCCAGCAGCTTAGTCCGCGGCACCGGGGAGCTGTTTTTT,CASSLVRGTGELFF
TRBV18,.,TRBJ1-3,.,TGTGCCAGCTCACCGACCTCTGGGACAACGAGCTCTGGAAACACCATATATTTT,CASSPTSGTTSSGNTIYF
TRBV18,.,TRBJ2-2,.,TGTGCCAGCTCACCACTGGGGAGGAACACCGGGGAGCTGTTTTTT,CASSPLGRNTGELFF
TRBV11-2,.,TRBJ2-7,.,TGTGCCAGCAGCTTTAACCCCGAAAGGGACGAGCAGTACTTC,CASSFNPERDEQYF
TRBV18,.,TRBJ1-1,TRBD1,TGTGCCAGCTCACCTATGACAGGGGGGGTCTTGAACACTGAAGCTTTCTTT,CASSPMTGGVLNTEAFF
TRBV5-1,.,TRBJ2-3,.,TGCGCCAGCAGCTTGATTAAAGATACGCAGTATTTT,CASSLIKDTQYF
TRBV1,.,TRBJ2-3,.,TGCACCAGCAGCCAAGGACGGTTCGTGGATACGCAGTATTTT,CTSSQGRFVDTQYF
TRBV4-2,.,TRBJ2-3,.,TGTGCCAGCAGCCAAGGGGGGGCAAAGGCCCCAGATACGCAGTATTTT,CASSQGGAKAPDTQYF
TRBV28,.,TRBJ2-1,.,TGTGCCACCGATGACAAGTTCAATGAGCAGTTCTTC,CATDDKFNEQFF
TRBV18,.,TRBJ2-7,.,TGTGCCAGCTCACCATGGACCGGATACGAGCAGTACTTC,CASSPWTGYEQYF
TRBV2,.,TRBJ1-3,.,TGTGCCAGCAGTGAAGCCCCAGGCAGCGGTATCGGAAACACCATATATTTT,CASSEAPGSGIGNTIYF
TRBV30,.,TRBJ2-7,.,TGTGCCTGGAGTGTATTTTCAGGTACCTACGAGCAGTACTTC,CAWSVFSGTYEQYF
TRBV5-1,.,TRBJ2-2,.,TGCGCCAGCAGCACCTATACAGGGATCACCGGGGAGCTGTTTTTT,CASSTYTGITGELFF
TRBV10-3,.,TRBJ2-3,.,TGTGCCATCAGTGTCGGGACTGCTAGCACAGATACGCAGTATTTT,CAISVGTASTDTQYF
TRBV27,.,TRBJ2-5,TRBD2,TGTGCCAGCAGTCGGAATAGCGGGAGGATCCCAGGCGAGACCCAGTACTTC,CASSRNSGRIPGETQYF
TRBV28,.,TRBJ1-5,.,TGTGCCAGCAGATCCGGGCCTCAGCCCCAGCATTTT,CASRSGPQPQHF
TRBV5-1,.,TRBJ2-1,TRBD1,TGCGCCAGCACCTCGGGACAGGGGTTTAATGAGCAGTTCTTC,CASTSGQGFNEQFF
TRBV5-6,.,TRBJ2-7,.,TGTGCCAGCAGCTTGGTAAGGGACGGCGGAAGGCACGAGCAGTACTTC,CASSLVRDGGRHEQYF
TRBV5-1,.,TRBJ2-5,.,TGCGCCAGCAGCTTGGGTACCGGGACACAAGAGACCCAGTACTTC,CASSLGTGTQETQYF
TRBV10-1,.,TRBJ2-1,TRBD1,TGCGCCAGCAGTAGGAGAGTCGGACAGGTCCTCAATGAGCAGTTCTTC,CASSRRVGQVLNEQFF
TRBV2,.,TRBJ2-1,TRBD2,TGTGCCAGCAGGGGAGCGGGACTCTACAATGAGCAGTTCTTC,CASRGAGLYNEQFF
TRBV29-1,.,TRBJ2-1,TRBD2,TGCAGCGCTAAAGGACTAGCGGTGAACAATGAGCAGTTCTTC,CSAKGLAVNNEQFF
TRBV28,once,TRBJ2-5,TRBD2,TGTGCCAGCAGTCTCGTAGGACTAGCGGGCAAACAAGAGACCCAGTACTTC,CASSLVGLAGKQETQYF
TRBV28,.,TRBJ1-1,TRBD1,TGTGCCAGCAGCCCGATCCGCAGGGGGCCTGACACTGAAGCTTTCTTT,CASSPIRRGPDTEAFF
TRBV15,.,TRBJ1-1,.,TGTGCCACCGGATCTTGGGGACCGAACACTGAAGCTTTCTTT,CATGSWGPNTEAFF
TRBV19,.,TRBJ2-7,TRBD2,TGTGCCAGTAGTAATAGACTAGCGGGAGGCTACGAGCAGTACTTC,CASSNRLAGGYEQYF
TRBV7-2,.,TRBJ2-2,.,TGTGCCAGCAAAAGAGACCCGGGACGTGGGGAGCTGTTTTTT,CASKRDPGRGELFF
TRBV5-4,.,TRBJ1-5,.,TGTGCCAGCAGCCTGGGGGGTAGCAATCAGCCCCAGCATTTT,CASSLGGSNQPQHF
TRBV5-6,.,TRBJ2-1,TRBD1,TGTGCCAGCAGCTGGGACAGGGCCAATGAGCAGTTCTTC,CASSWDRANEQFF